This T cell receptor beta chain was identified in a study of blood T cell repertoires in COVID-19. Study-wide context: T cells, B-cell-depleted T cells, or PBMCs provided the cDNA or gDNA that served as material.

Clones were sequenced by immunoSEQ multiplex PCR, and TCRdb holds only the in-frame ones, with some missing. The sample has approximately 500,000 clones; about 89% are singletons. Germline V lookup: CDR1 MGHRA, CDR2 YSYEKL. V lost 0 bases to trimming and J lost 1 base; unmatched junction nucleotides: 3. This CDR3 is built from 16 residues. This TCR derives from a woman aged 45-60 years with COVID-19, enrolled during active disease. This rearrangement joins TRBV4-1 to TRBJ2-4; 7 bases are shared with TRBD2. The sequenced sample consisted of peripheral blood. The CDR3 sequence: CASSQEGGGAKNIQYF. CDR3 nucleotide sequence: TGCGCCAGCAGCCAAGAGGGGGGAGGGGCCAAAAACATTCAGTACTTC.